This T cell receptor (beta chain) comes out of a study of stem cell transplantation in POMP-related autoinflammatory disease (dated by TCRdb to the early 2020s). At the level of the whole study: The study hypothesis was that defective thymoproteasomes impair MHC class I-dependent CD8+ T-cell differentiation and positive selection, which skews the TRB repertoire. Prior to transplant, the patients had skewing toward CD4+ naive T cells, low CD8+ T-cell proportions, and reduced T-cell cytokine secretion. After transplant, DNA chimerism analysis showed 100% donor engraftment of neutrophils and platelets through one year. The effect of POMP deficiency on T-cell receptor beta repertoire diversity and CDR3 characteristics was assessed by high-throughput TRB sequencing.

As concerns this clone: Its specific antigen is unknown. No per-base quality is available; no much larger clone lies one base away.

The time point label, as the study defines it: after hematopoietic stem cell transplant. PRAID was a condition in which autoinflammation came alongside prominent immunodeficiency. Before TRB sequencing, the T-cell subsets, namely conventional T cells, CD8+ T cells, regulatory T cells, and T follicular helper cells, were sorted. Libraries were built with the immunoSEQ multiplex PCR assay. The published analysis was carried out like this. Repertoire diversity was quantified with Shannon entropy, accounting for clonal size distribution. The Gini-Simpson index (Simpson_1-D) was used to measure inequality in clonotype distribution. TCRdb provides this immuneACCESS table in a form limited to in-frame rearrangements. Some clones are lacking; in checked studies, under half of them reflect an unresolved V gene, and why the rest are absent is not known. That table furnishes V, J and clone size, whereas the DNA furnished D and trimming. The sample includes roughly 8,900 clones, with roughly 88% observed a single time. About an eighth of the sample goes to the ten largest clones.

The CDR3 runs 12 amino acids, cysteine and phenylalanine included. Only CDR3 DNA is held: 36 bases, read in frame from base 1. CDR1 and CDR2 (SGHDT, YYEEEE) derive from the germline V gene. V is clipped by 0 bases and J by 7 bases, and the sequence between their germline boundaries is 5 bases long. The research as a whole found: The number of unique TRB V-J gene pairings was restricted in PRAID patients. Across all analyzed T-cell subsets, PRAID patients tended toward lower TRB diversity and higher clonality. Statistical significance for the trend toward lower diversity and increased clonality in PRAID patients was reached only for regulatory T cells.

The V and J segments used are TRBV5-6 and TRBJ2-1, with the D gene uncertain. Sequencing used CD8+ T cells from PBMCs, obtained after stem cell transplantation. This TCR derives from a human patient with POMP-related autoinflammation and immune dysregulation (PRAID). Some T cells may derive from the graft donor when a transplant has been performed. The DNA reads as follows: TGTGCCAGCAGCTTGGGCCTGAATGAGCAGTTCTTC. Its product reads: CASSLGLNEQFF.